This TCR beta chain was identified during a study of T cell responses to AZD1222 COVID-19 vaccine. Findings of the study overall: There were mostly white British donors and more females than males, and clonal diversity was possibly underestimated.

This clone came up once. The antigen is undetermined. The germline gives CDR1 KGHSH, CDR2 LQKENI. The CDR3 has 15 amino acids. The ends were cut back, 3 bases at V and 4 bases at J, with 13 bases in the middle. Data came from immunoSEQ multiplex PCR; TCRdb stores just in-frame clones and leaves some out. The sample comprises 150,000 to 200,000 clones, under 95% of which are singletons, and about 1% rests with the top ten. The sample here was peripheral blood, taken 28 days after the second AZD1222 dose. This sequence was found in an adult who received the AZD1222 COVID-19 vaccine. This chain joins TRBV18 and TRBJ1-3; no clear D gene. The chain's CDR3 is CASSPGTTSGNTIYF. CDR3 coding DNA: TGTGCCAGCTCACCGGGAACAACGTCAGGAAACACCATATATTTT.